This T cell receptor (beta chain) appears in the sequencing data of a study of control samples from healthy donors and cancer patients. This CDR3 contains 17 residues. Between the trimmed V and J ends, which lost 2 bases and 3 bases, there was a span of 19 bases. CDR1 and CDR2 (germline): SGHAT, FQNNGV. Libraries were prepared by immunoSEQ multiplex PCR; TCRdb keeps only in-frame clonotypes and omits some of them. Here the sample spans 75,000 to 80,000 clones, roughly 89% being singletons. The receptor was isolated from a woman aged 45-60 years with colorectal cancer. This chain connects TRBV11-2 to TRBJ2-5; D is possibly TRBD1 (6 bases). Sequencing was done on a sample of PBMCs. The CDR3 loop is CASSLKGDPEGKETQYF. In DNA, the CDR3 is TGTGCCAGCAGCTTAAAGGGGGACCCAGAGGGGAAAGAGACCCAGTACTTC. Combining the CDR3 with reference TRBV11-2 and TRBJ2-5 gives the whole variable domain EAGVAQSPRYKIIEKRQSVAFWCNPISGHATLYWYQQILGQGPKLLIQFQNNGVVDDSQLPKDRFSAERLKGVDSTLKIQPAKLEDSAVYLCASSLKGDPEGKETQYFGPGTRLLVL.